This entry lists 5 T cell receptor beta chains sequenced from one sample in a study of T cells in localized non-small cell lung cancer. The method was immunoSEQ multiplex PCR; TCRdb's version includes in-frame clones alone and lacks a portion of them. The data contain 38,000 or so clones, about four fifths of them singletons. The sequencing used peripheral blood mononuclear cells, collected before any cancer treatment. These receptors were collected from a male donor older than 55 with stage II lung adenocarcinoma.

The CDR3 DNA reads TGTGCCAGCAGCTTAATGGCGGGGGGCGCGGAAAAACTGTTTTTT. It translates to CASSLMAGGAEKLFF. This chain links TRBV5-5 with TRBJ1-4; a possible D gene is TRBD1 (6 bases). CDR1 is SGHKS and CDR2 is YYEKEE in the germline V gene (reference sequence). The V end was cut by 2 bases, the J end by 8 bases, with 16 bases between. The CDR3 covers 15 residues. Variable domain in full (rest from reference TRBV5-5 and TRBJ1-4): DAGVTQSPTHLIKTRGQQVTLRCSPISGHKSVSWYQQVLGQGPQFIFQYYEKEERGRGNFPDRFSARQFPNYSSELNVNALLLGDSALYLCASSLMAGGAEKLFFGSGTQLSVL.

This clone was picked up one time. This sequence joins TRBV7-3 and TRBJ2-5; D unresolved. The CDR3 sequence is 14 residues long. Trimming removed 1 base from V and 1 base from J, with 7 bases in between. The germline gives CDR1 SGHTA, CDR2 FQGTGA. The CDR3 sequence: CASSLKRPQETQYF. CDR3 DNA sequence: TGTGCCAGCAGCTTAAAGCGACCCCAAGAGACCCAGTACTTC.

The chain is built from TRBV19 and TRBJ1-1, with a weak D call TRBD1 (5 bases). Germline loops: CDR1 LNHDA, CDR2 SQIVND (reference sequence). The CDR3 has 15 amino acids. V lost 2 bases, J lost 0 bases, and 10 bases lay in between. CDR3 amino acids: CASSIFGTMNTEAFF. CDR3 DNA sequence: TGTGCCAGTAGTATATTTGGGACTATGAACACTGAAGCTTTCTTT.

This chain uses TRBV7-8 with TRBJ2-7, with D perhaps assigned TRBD1 or TRBD2 (7 bases each). CDR1 and CDR2 from the germline V gene are SGHVS and FQNEAQ. This CDR3 is 14 amino acids long. Trimming pared 7 bases from V and 9 bases from J, leaving 22 bases between. This CDR3 reads CASKSARGGLGQYF. The DNA of the CDR3 is TGTGCCAGCAAATCGGCCAGGGGGGGTTTAGGGCAGTACTTC.

The gene calls are TRBV28 and TRBJ2-7; no clear D. Germline loops: CDR1 MDHEN, CDR2 SYDVKM. Trimming left V 2 bases short and J 4 bases short, with 9 bases between. CDR3 size: 13 residues. CDR3 nucleotide sequence: TGTGCCAGCAGTTTACTCAGTTGGTACGAGCAGTACTTC. Protein product: CASSLLSWYEQYF. Variable domain in full (rest from reference TRBV28 and TRBJ2-7): DVKVTQSSRYLVKRTGEKVFLECVQDMDHENMFWYRQDPGLGLRLIYFSYDVKMKEKGDIPEGYSVSREKKERFSLILESASTNQTSMYLCASSLLSWYEQYFGPGTRLTVT.